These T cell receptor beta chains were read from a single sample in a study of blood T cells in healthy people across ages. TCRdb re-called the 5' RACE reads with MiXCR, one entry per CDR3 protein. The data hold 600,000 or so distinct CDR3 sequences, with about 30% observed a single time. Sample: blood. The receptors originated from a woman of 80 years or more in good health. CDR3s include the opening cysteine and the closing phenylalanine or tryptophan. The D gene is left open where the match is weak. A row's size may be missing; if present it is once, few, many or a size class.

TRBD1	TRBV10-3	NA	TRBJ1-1	CAISDGGTGGRAFF	TGTGCCATCAGTGATGGAGGGACAGGGGGGAGAGCTTTCTTT
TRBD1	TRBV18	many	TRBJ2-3	CASSPEQGATDTQYF	TGTGCCAGCTCTCCGGAGCAGGGGGCGACAGATACGCAGTATTTT
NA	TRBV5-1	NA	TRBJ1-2	CASSSARAYGYTF	TGCGCCAGCAGCTCCGCCCGAGCCTATGGCTACACCTTC
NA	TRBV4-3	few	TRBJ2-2	CASSQDRGDLGELFF	TGCGCCAGCAGCCAAGATCGGGGTGATCTCGGGGAGCTGTTTTTT
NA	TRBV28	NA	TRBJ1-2	CASSLSSRPFYYTF	TGTGCCAGCAGTCTCAGCTCCCGGCCCTTTTACTACACCTTC
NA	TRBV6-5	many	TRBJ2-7	CASSYSRRRASYEQYF	TGTGCCAGCAGTTACTCGAGGAGGCGGGCATCCTACGAGCAGTACTTC
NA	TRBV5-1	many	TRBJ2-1	CASSLFPMITGSPSYNEQFF	TGCGCCAGCAGCTTGTTCCCTATGATAACGGGGTCCCCCTCCTACAATGAGCAGTTCTTC
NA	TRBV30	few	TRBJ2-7	CAWSASTEQYF	TGTGCCTGGAGTGCGTCAACCGAGCAGTACTTC
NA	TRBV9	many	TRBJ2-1	CASSVAIGGWDEQFF	TGTGCCAGCAGCGTAGCAATAGGGGGTTGGGATGAGCAGTTCTTC
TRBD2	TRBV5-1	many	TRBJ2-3	CASSFGLAGADTQYF	TGCGCCAGCAGCTTCGGACTAGCGGGGGCAGATACGCAGTATTTT
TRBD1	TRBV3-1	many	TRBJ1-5	CASSQDDRGNQPQHF	TGTGCCAGCAGCCAAGACGACAGGGGGAATCAGCCCCAGCATTTT
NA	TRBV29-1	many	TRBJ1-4	CSAPQDEKLFF	TGCAGCGCCCCGCAGGATGAAAAACTGTTTTTT
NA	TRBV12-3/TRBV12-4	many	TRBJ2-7	CASSLLLKDSEQYF	TGTGCCAGCAGTTTACTCCTTAAGGACTCCGAGCAGTACTTC
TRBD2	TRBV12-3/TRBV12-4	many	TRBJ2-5	CASSLLAGVQETQYF	TGTGCCAGCAGTTTGCTAGCGGGGGTCCAAGAGACCCAGTACTTC
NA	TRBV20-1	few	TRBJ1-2	CSARDPRLGIYGYTF	TGCAGTGCTAGAGACCCCCGGTTAGGGATCTATGGCTACACCTTC
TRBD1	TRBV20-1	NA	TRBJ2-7	CSARTGEGYEQYF	TGCAGTGCTCGGACAGGGGAAGGCTACGAGCAGTACTTC
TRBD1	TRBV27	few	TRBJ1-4	CASSTTDRGPEKLFF	TGTGCCAGCAGTACTACCGACAGGGGGCCTGAAAAACTGTTTTTT
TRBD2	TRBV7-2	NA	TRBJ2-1	CANSASGGNEQFF	TGTGCCAACAGCGCCTCGGGGGGAAACGAGCAGTTCTTC
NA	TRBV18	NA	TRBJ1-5	CASSPTQNQPQHF	TGTGCCAGCTCTCCTACACAAAATCAGCCCCAGCATTTT
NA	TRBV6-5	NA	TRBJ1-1	CASGLEAPNTEAFF	TGTGCCAGCGGATTGGAGGCCCCGAACACTGAAGCTTTCTTT
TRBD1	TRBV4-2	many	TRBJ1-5	CASSQGAGGNNQPQHF	TGTGCCAGCAGCCAAGGGGCAGGGGGAAACAATCAGCCCCAGCATTTT
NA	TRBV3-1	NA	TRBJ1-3	CASSQVIGGNTIYF	TGTGCCAGCAGCCAAGTAATAGGGGGAAACACCATATATTTT
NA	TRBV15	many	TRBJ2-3	CATSREGRETDTQYF	TGTGCCACCAGCAGAGAAGGCAGGGAAACCGATACGCAGTATTTT
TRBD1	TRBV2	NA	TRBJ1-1	CASSEEGTGNTEAFF	TGTGCCAGCAGTGAAGAGGGGACAGGGAACACTGAAGCTTTCTTT
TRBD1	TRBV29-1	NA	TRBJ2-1	CSVELVDRAGYEQFF	TGCAGCGTTGAGTTGGTTGACAGGGCTGGCTACGAGCAGTTCTTC
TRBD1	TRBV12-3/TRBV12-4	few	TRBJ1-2	CASSIGQGVGGYTF	TGTGCCAGCAGTATCGGACAGGGGGTGGGAGGCTACACCTTC
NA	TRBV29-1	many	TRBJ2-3	CSVERTQASGTQYF	TGCAGCGTTGAACGAACGCAGGCTTCGGGTACGCAGTATTTT
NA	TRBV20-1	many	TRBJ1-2	CSASVGQNYGYTF	TGCAGTGCTAGTGTTGGGCAGAACTATGGCTACACCTTC
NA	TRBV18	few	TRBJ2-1	CASSTRGDEQFF	TGTGCCAGCTCAACCAGGGGGGATGAGCAGTTCTTC
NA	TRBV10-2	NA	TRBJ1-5	CASSPIEGVGNQPQHF	TGCGCCAGCAGCCCCATCGAGGGGGTTGGCAATCAGCCCCAGCATTTT
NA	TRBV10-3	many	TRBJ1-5	CAISEEGRQPQHF	TGTGCCATCAGTGAGGAGGGGCGGCAGCCCCAGCATTTT
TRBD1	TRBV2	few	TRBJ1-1	CASNLDRMNTEAFF	TGTGCCAGCAACCTGGACAGGATGAACACTGAAGCTTTCTTT
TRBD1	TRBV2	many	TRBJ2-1	CASSIQGPSYNEQFF	TGTGCCAGCAGCATACAGGGGCCCTCCTACAATGAGCAGTTCTTC
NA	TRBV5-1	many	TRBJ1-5	CASSLEGIAGQPQHF	TGCGCCAGCAGCTTGGAGGGCATCGCTGGTCAGCCCCAGCATTTT
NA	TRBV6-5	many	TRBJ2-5	CASSPSWGNEETQYF	TGTGCCAGCAGCCCTTCTTGGGGTAACGAGGAGACCCAGTACTTC
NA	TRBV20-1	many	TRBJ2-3	CSAQSDPPTDTQYF	TGCAGTGCCCAGAGCGACCCCCCCACAGATACGCAGTATTTT
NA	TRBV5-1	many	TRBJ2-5	CASSPSGRAQETQYF	TGCGCCAGCAGCCCCTCCGGACGGGCACAAGAGACCCAGTACTTC
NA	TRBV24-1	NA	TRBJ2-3	CATSGVQTSTDTQYF	TGTGCCACCTCCGGGGTACAGACTAGCACAGATACGCAGTATTTT
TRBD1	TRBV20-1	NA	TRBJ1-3	CSARGSGTGVGNTIYF	TGCAGTGCTAGAGGATCCGGGACAGGGGTTGGAAACACCATATATTTT
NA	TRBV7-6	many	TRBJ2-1	CASSREQAGNNEQFF	TGTGCCAGCAGCCGGGAGCAGGCAGGGAACAATGAGCAGTTCTTC
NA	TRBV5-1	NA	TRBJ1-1	CASSTLSQMNTEAFF	TGCGCCAGCAGTACGCTTTCACAGATGAACACTGAAGCTTTCTTT
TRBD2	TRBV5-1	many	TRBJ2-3	CASSLDSGAGTDTQYF	TGCGCCAGCAGCTTGGATAGCGGGGCCGGCACAGATACGCAGTATTTT
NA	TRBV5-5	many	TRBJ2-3	CASSLGAGIPSTDTQYF	TGTGCCAGCAGCCTTGGAGCAGGGATCCCGAGCACAGATACGCAGTATTTT
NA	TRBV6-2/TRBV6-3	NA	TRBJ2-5	CASSRDGRETQYF	TGTGCCAGCAGCCGGGACGGCCGGGAGACCCAGTACTTC
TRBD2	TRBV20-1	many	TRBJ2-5	CSVKSPGLALQYF	TGCAGTGTCAAGAGCCCGGGACTAGCTCTTCAGTACTTC
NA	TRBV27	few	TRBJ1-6	CASSLFSGSRALHF	TGTGCCAGCAGTTTATTTAGCGGTTCCAGGGCCCTCCACTTT
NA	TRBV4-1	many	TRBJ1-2	CASSQEAGVNYGYTF	TGCGCCAGCAGCCAAGAGGCAGGGGTAAACTATGGCTACACCTTC
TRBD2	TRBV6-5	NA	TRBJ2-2	CASSYSGAANTGELFF	TGTGCCAGCAGTTACAGCGGGGCTGCGAACACCGGGGAGCTGTTTTTT
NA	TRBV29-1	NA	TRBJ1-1	CSVVLMLGTLNTEAFF	TGCAGCGTCGTGCTGATGTTGGGGACCCTGAACACTGAAGCTTTCTTT
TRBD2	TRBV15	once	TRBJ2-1	CATSRDRLAGNEQFF	TGTGCCACCAGCAGAGATAGACTAGCGGGCAATGAGCAGTTCTTC
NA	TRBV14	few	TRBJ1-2	CASSQGSPGQHHPTF	TGTGCCAGCAGCCAAGGGAGTCCCGGCCAGCACCATCCCACCTTC
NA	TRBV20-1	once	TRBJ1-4	CSARVGRGEKLFF	TGCAGTGCTAGAGTAGGGAGGGGGGAAAAACTGTTTTTT